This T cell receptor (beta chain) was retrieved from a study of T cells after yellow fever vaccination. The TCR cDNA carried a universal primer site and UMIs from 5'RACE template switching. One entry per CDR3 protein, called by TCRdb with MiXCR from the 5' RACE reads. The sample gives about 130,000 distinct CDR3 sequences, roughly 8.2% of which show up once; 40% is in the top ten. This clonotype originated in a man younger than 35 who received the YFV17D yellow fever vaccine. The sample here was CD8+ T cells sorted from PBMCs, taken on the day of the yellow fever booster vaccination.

CDR3 loop: CATSSGGQGDANQPQHF. DNA of the CDR3: TGTGCCACCAGCAGTGGGGGACAGGGCGATGCCAATCAGCCCCAGCATTTT. This chain joins TRBV15 and TRBJ1-5, with TRBD1 matching over 9 bases. This CDR3 is built from 17 residues. V gave up 3 bases and J gave up 3 bases; unmatched junction bases: 9. CDR1 and CDR2 (germline): LNHNV, YYDKDF (reference sequence). Variable domain in full (rest from reference TRBV15 and TRBJ1-5): DAMVIQNPRYQVTQFGKPVTLSCSQTLNHNVMYWYQQKSSQAPKLLFHYYDKDFNNEADTPDNFQSRRPNTSFCFLDIRSPGLGDTAMYLCATSSGGQGDANQPQHFGDGTRLSIL.